Listed here are 13 T cell receptor beta chains from one sample, sequenced in a study of blood T cell repertoires in COVID-19. Profiling relied on immunoSEQ multiplex PCR, and the TCRdb table lists in-frame clones only, not all of them. The repertoire includes 250,000 to 300,000 clones, roughly 90% of them detected once, and around 1.1% sits in the top ten. The sample taken for sequencing was PBMCs or T cells enriched from blood (not recorded which). These receptors were taken from a woman aged 25 to 39 who had recovered from COVID-19.

This clone was counted only a few times. The CDR3 spells CASSVQGRRSGANVLTF. The CDR3 bases are TGTGCCAGCAGCGTCCAGGGGCGTCGCTCTGGGGCCAACGTCCTGACTTTC. The J gene is TRBJ2-6, the V gene TRBV7-6; perhaps TRBD1 as D (6 bases). The CDR3 totals 17 residues. Trimming took off 5 bases at V and 0 bases at J, with 14 bases between the two ends. Germline assignment: CDR1 SGHVS and CDR2 FNYEAQ.

A single count supports this clone. CDR3 in DNA: TGTGCCAGCAGCGTATTGGAGCGGGAGTACAATGAGCAGTTCTTC. This encodes CASSVLEREYNEQFF. V usage is TRBV9 and J usage is TRBJ2-1, with 8 nucleotides matching TRBD2. Germline assignment: CDR1 SGDLS and CDR2 YYNGEE. The length of the CDR3 is 15 residues. The trim removed 1 base at V and 4 bases at J, leaving 4 bases unmatched.

This chain uses TRBV6-2 or TRBV6-3 with TRBJ2-3; 8 bases match TRBD2. The CDR3 consists of 15 residues. The V segment lost 4 bases and the J segment 6 bases; nucleotides outside the gene matches: 9. CDR1 is MNHEY and CDR2 is SVGEGT in the germline V gene. CDR3 DNA: TGTGCCAGCAGTTTGGAAGCGGGAGCGGGGGATACGCAGTATTTT. Protein: CASSLEAGAGDTQYF.

The chain combines TRBV19 with TRBJ1-5, with D possibly TRBD1 on 6 matching bases. Looked up from germline, CDR1 is LNHDA and CDR2 is SQIVND (reference sequence). The length of the CDR3 is 12 residues. The V gene lost 10 bases and the J gene lost 4 bases, with 11 bases spanning the gap. The CDR3 region is CATEQGNQPQHF. The CDR3 DNA is TGTGCCACCGAACAGGGAAATCAGCCCCAGCATTTT. The complete variable domain, with remaining parts taken from reference TRBV19 and TRBJ1-5, reads DGGITQSPKYLFRKEGQNVTLSCEQNLNHDAMYWYRQDPGQGLRLIYYSQIVNDFQKGDIAEGYSVSREKKESFPLTVTSAQKNPTAFYLCATEQGNQPQHFGDGTRLSIL.

The chain joins TRBV7-6 to TRBJ2-1; no definite D call. The V gene lost 3 bases and the J gene lost 12 bases, with 21 bases spanning the gap. The germline V gene has CDR1 SGHVS and CDR2 FNYEAQ. This CDR3 has 15 amino acids. CDR3 sequence (DNA): TGTGCCAGCAGCTTGGGCACAGAGTTTTCATTAGTGCAGTTCTTC. Translating it yields CASSLGTEFSLVQFF.

J is TRBJ1-3 and V is TRBV9; D remains unclear. CDR3 length: 15 residues. The germline V and J ends were trimmed by 0 bases and 1 base, with 8 bases remaining between them. CDR1 SGDLS and CDR2 YYNGEE come from the germline V gene. This CDR3 reads CASSVAVSSGNTIYF. DNA for the CDR3: TGTGCCAGCAGCGTAGCCGTTTCGTCTGGAAACACCATATATTTT.

The J gene is TRBJ2-1, the V gene TRBV6-5; weak D call: TRBD2 (5 bases). CDR1 is MNHEY and CDR2 is SVGAGI in the germline V gene. The CDR3 is 13 amino acids. Trimming removed 7 bases from V and 2 bases from J, with 9 bases in between. This CDR3 reads CASNGLAYNEQFF. The CDR3 bases are TGTGCCAGCAACGGACTCGCCTACAATGAGCAGTTCTTC.

This chain links TRBV11-2 with TRBJ2-1; TRBD2 agrees at 8 bases. This CDR3 comprises 16 residues. The germline V gene has CDR1 SGHAT and CDR2 FQNNGV. The V gene end was trimmed by 5 bases and the J gene end by 0 bases; junction bases not matched to a gene: 6. The CDR3 DNA reads TGTGCCAGCAGCAAAAAGAGCGGGAGCTCCTACAATGAGCAGTTCTTC. It yields the protein CASSKKSGSSYNEQFF.

The V call is TRBV11-2, the J call TRBJ2-3; weak D call: TRBD2 (6 bases). The CDR3 spans 16 residues. Trimming left V 3 bases short and J 5 bases short, with 18 bases between. Per the germline V gene, CDR1 is SGHAT and CDR2 is FQNNGV. The CDR3 nucleotides read TGTGCCAGCAGCTTTCTTGGGGGGACGGGACGAGATACGCAGTATTTT. Translation: CASSFLGGTGRDTQYF.

CDR3 sequence reads: CASSQAGAGRGTGELFF. In nucleotides, the CDR3 is TGCGCCAGCAGCCAAGCCGGCGCGGGACGCGGCACCGGGGAGCTGTTTTTT. The J gene is TRBJ2-2, the V gene TRBV4-3, with TRBD2 as a possible D gene (6 bases). Trimming stripped 1 base from V and 4 bases from J, with 16 bases between. Germline V gives CDR1 LGHNA, CDR2 YSLEER. The CDR3 totals 17 residues.

J is TRBJ2-3 and V is TRBV9; D possibly corresponds to TRBD1 (5 bases). The CDR3 contains 15 residues. V was clipped by 0 bases and J by 0 bases, with 8 bases between them. Germline-derived CDR1 and CDR2 are SGDLS and YYNGEE. The CDR3 sequence: CASSVAGKSTDTQYF. In DNA, the CDR3 is TGTGCCAGCAGCGTAGCAGGGAAAAGCACAGATACGCAGTATTTT.

The chain has TRBV7-2 and TRBJ2-3; 10 nucleotides line up with TRBD2. The V gene's germline CDR1 is SGHTA and CDR2 FQGNSA. The junction had 12 bases not matched to a gene; V was cut back by 1 base and J by 5 bases. This CDR3 is 18 amino acids long. The CDR3 DNA follows: TGTGCCAGCAGCTTAGGGCGGCTAGCGGGAGTCTCGGGAGATACGCAGTATTTT. It encodes CASSLGRLAGVSGDTQYF. The variable domain in full, completed from reference TRBV7-2 and TRBJ2-3, reads GAGVSQSPSNKVTEKGKDVELRCDPISGHTALYWYRQSLGQGLEFLIYFQGNSAPDKSGLPSDRFSAERTGGSVSTLTIQRTQQEDSAVYLCASSLGRLAGVSGDTQYFGPGTRLTVL.

V gene TRBV12-3 or TRBV12-4 combines with J gene TRBJ2-1; D is perhaps TRBD2 (5 bases). V was shortened by 8 bases and J by 4 bases, with 9 bases between the two germline ends. The CDR3 has 12 amino acids. The CDR3 DNA follows: TGTGCCAGCCAACTAGATTACAATGAGCAGTTCTTC. Its translation: CASQLDYNEQFF.